Listed below are T cell receptor beta chains from one sample, sequenced in a study of cytomegalovirus exposure and HLA in healthy donors. TCRdb's copy holds only in-frame clones and misses some; the assay was immunoSEQ multiplex PCR. The repertoire holds some 170,000 clones, with 78% as singletons. The sequenced sample was PBMCs. These receptors originate from a female donor in good health and CMV-seronegative. The CDR3 runs from the conserved cysteine through the conserved F or W. The D gene is left open where the match is weak. Clone sizes are given selectively: once, few, many, or a class where the clone is expanded.

size	D	V	J	CDR3	DNA
NA	NA	TRBV25-1	TRBJ2-5	CASQGIGVQETQYF	TGTGCCAGCCAGGGAATAGGTGTTCAAGAGACCCAGTACTTC
NA	NA	TRBV7-6	TRBJ2-3	CASSPQGELYF	TGTGCCAGCAGCCCACAGGGAGAGCTCTATTTT
NA	NA	TRBV11-3	TRBJ2-1	CASSHGQQSYNEQFF	TGTGCCAGCAGCCACGGACAACAGTCCTACAATGAGCAGTTCTTC
NA	TRBD1	TRBV5-1	TRBJ2-3	CASSLGDRETDTQYF	TGCGCCAGCAGCTTGGGAGACAGGGAGACAGATACGCAGTATTTT
NA	TRBD2	TRBV5-6	TRBJ2-3	CASTGLAGEGTDTQYF	TGTGCCAGCACGGGACTAGCGGGAGAGGGCACAGATACGCAGTATTTT
NA	TRBD1	TRBV7-2	TRBJ1-5	CASSLSGQGNQPQHF	TGTGCCAGCAGCTTAAGTGGACAGGGAAATCAGCCCCAGCATTTT
few	NA	TRBV10-3	TRBJ2-7	CAISEQQGRDEQYF	TGTGCCATCAGTGAGCAACAGGGTAGGGACGAGCAGTACTTC
NA	NA	TRBV5-1	TRBJ1-6	CARGVRINSPLRF	TGCGCCAGAGGGGTCCGGATCAATTCACCCCTCCGCTTT
NA	TRBD2	TRBV7-9	TRBJ2-1	CASSLAGGIYNEQFF	TGTGCCAGCAGCTTAGCGGGGGGGATCTACAATGAGCAGTTCTTC
NA	NA	TRBV4-2	TRBJ2-7	CASSQEAAELSGEQYF	TGTGCCAGCAGCCAAGAAGCGGCAGAATTGAGCGGCGAGCAGTACTTC
NA	NA	TRBV6-1	TRBJ2-7	CATLEAGLSYEQYF	TGTGCCACCCTCGAGGCAGGGCTCTCCTACGAGCAGTACTTC
NA	NA	TRBV6-1	TRBJ1-3	CASSGFARVGLSVYTIYF	TGTGCCAGCAGTGGGTTTGCAAGAGTGGGACTCTCGGTATACACCATATATTTT
NA	TRBD2	TRBV4-3	TRBJ2-1	CASSQGTSGRYYNEQFF	TGCGCCAGCAGCCAAGGGACTAGCGGGAGGTACTACAATGAGCAGTTCTTC
NA	NA	TRBV7-3	TRBJ2-5	CASSLGQGETQYF	TGTGCCAGCAGCTTAGGCCAGGGAGAGACCCAGTACTTC
NA	TRBD1	TRBV18	TRBJ1-1	CASSPAGQGASNTEAFF	TGTGCCAGCTCTCCAGCGGGGCAGGGGGCCTCAAACACTGAAGCTTTCTTT
NA	NA	TRBV30	TRBJ1-3	CAWSHQYSGNTIYF	TGTGCCTGGAGTCATCAGTACTCTGGAAACACCATATATTTT
once	NA	TRBV5-1	TRBJ1-2	CASSTEAPNYGYTF	TGCGCCAGCAGCACCGAGGCTCCAAACTATGGCTACACCTTC
NA	TRBD2	TRBV4-3	TRBJ2-7	CASSQIAGGGSPYEQYF	TGCGCCAGCAGCCAAATAGCGGGAGGGGGATCACCCTACGAGCAGTACTTC
NA	TRBD2	TRBV19	TRBJ2-1	CASSFELPGLAGAEQFF	TGTGCCAGTAGTTTCGAACTACCGGGACTAGCGGGAGCTGAGCAGTTCTTC
NA	TRBD2	TRBV30	TRBJ2-1	CAWSVGTSGTYNEQFF	TGTGCCTGGAGTGTAGGGACTAGCGGGACATACAATGAGCAGTTCTTC
NA	NA	TRBV5-1	TRBJ2-3	CASSLGRGSTDTQYF	TGCGCCAGCAGCTTGGGACGGGGTAGCACAGATACGCAGTATTTT
NA	NA	TRBV10-3	TRBJ1-1	CAISEIRDFGEAFF	TGTGCCATCAGTGAGATCCGGGATTTCGGTGAAGCTTTCTTT
NA	TRBD1	TRBV7-9	TRBJ2-3	CASGQGPSTDTQYF	TGTGCCAGCGGACAGGGACCTAGCACAGATACGCAGTATTTT
NA	TRBD2	TRBV28	TRBJ2-7	CASSLILAGVEQYF	TGTGCCAGCAGTTTAATACTAGCGGGAGTCGAGCAGTACTTC
NA	TRBD1	TRBV28	TRBJ1-4	CATIDRVGEKLFF	TGTGCCACTATCGACAGGGTCGGAGAAAAACTGTTTTTT
NA	TRBD1	TRBV5-4	TRBJ2-7	CASSVTGISYEQYF	TGTGCCAGCAGCGTGACAGGGATCTCCTACGAGCAGTACTTC
few	NA	TRBV6-6	TRBJ1-1	CASSYSHTNTEAFF	TGTGCCAGCAGTTACTCTCACACGAACACTGAAGCTTTCTTT
NA	TRBD1	TRBV30	TRBJ1-2	CAWEGGRRYGYTF	TGTGCCTGGGAAGGGGGCCGAAGATATGGCTACACCTTC
NA	TRBD1	TRBV5-6	TRBJ1-2	CASSTGGSGYTF	TGTGCCAGCAGTACAGGGGGCTCCGGCTACACCTTC
NA	NA	TRBV28	TRBJ2-3	CASSPRTRDGTRPPGTQYF	TGTGCCAGCAGTCCCAGGACTCGAGATGGCACCCGTCCCCCGGGTACGCAGTATTTT
NA	NA	TRBV27	TRBJ1-1	CAIGRVGYTEAFF	TGTGCCATCGGGAGGGTCGGTTACACTGAAGCTTTCTTT
NA	TRBD2	TRBV5-4	TRBJ2-2	CASSSKTSGADTGELFF	TGTGCCAGCAGCTCGAAGACTAGCGGGGCGGACACCGGGGAGCTGTTTTTT
once	TRBD2	TRBV11-2	TRBJ2-3	CASSRTSGITDTQYF	TGTGCCAGCAGCCGGACTAGCGGGATCACAGATACGCAGTATTTT
NA	NA	TRBV19	TRBJ2-3	CASSLGLPTDTQYF	TGTGCCAGTAGCCTCGGACTACCCACAGATACGCAGTATTTT
NA	NA	TRBV7-9	TRBJ2-7	CASSGRSYEQYF	TGTGCCAGCAGCGGGCGCTCCTACGAGCAGTACTTC
NA	NA	TRBV18	TRBJ1-6	CASSPSNSPLHF	TGTGCCAGCTCACCCTCCAATTCACCCCTCCACTTT
NA	NA	TRBV5-1	TRBJ1-4	CASSLERLDEKLFF	TGCGCCAGCAGCTTGGAGCGGTTGGATGAAAAACTGTTTTTT
once	TRBD1	TRBV30	TRBJ1-1	CACRPRGETEAFF	TGTGCCTGCCGGCCCAGGGGGGAAACTGAAGCTTTCTTT
NA	NA	TRBV6-1	TRBJ1-1	CASSEQKRGEAFF	TGTGCCAGCAGTGAACAGAAACGTGGCGAAGCTTTCTTT
NA	NA	TRBV6-4	TRBJ1-1	CASSDSGGTEAFF	TGTGCCAGCAGTGACTCGGGGGGGACTGAAGCTTTCTTT
NA	TRBD2	TRBV7-9	TRBJ2-3	CASSSLLAGSTDTQYF	TGTGCCAGCAGCTCTTTACTAGCGGGGTCCACAGATACGCAGTATTTT
NA	NA	TRBV12-5	TRBJ1-1	CASGPGLPGTEAFF	TGTGCTAGTGGTCCGGGACTCCCAGGGACTGAAGCTTTCTTT
once	NA	TRBV5-1	TRBJ2-7	CASSLEGVGYEQYF	TGCGCCAGCAGCTTGGAAGGGGTCGGCTACGAGCAGTACTTC
once	TRBD1	TRBV19	TRBJ2-7	CASSIDQGAREQYF	TGTGCCAGTAGTATTGACCAGGGGGCGCGCGAGCAGTACTTC
few	NA	TRBV7-2	TRBJ1-2	CASSLEPQGYGYTF	TGTGCCAGCAGCTTAGAACCCCAGGGATATGGCTACACCTTC
once	NA	TRBV4-1	TRBJ2-7	CASSQFSTYEQYF	TGCGCCAGCAGCCAATTTTCCACCTACGAGCAGTACTTC
NA	TRBD1	TRBV13	TRBJ1-5	CASSRQGVGQHF	TGTGCCAGCAGCAGACAGGGGGTAGGCCAGCATTTT
NA	TRBD2	TRBV7-9	TRBJ2-5	CASSLLAVHQETQYF	TGTGCCAGCAGCCTGCTAGCGGTCCACCAAGAGACCCAGTACTTC
NA	NA	TRBV4-3	TRBJ2-3	CASSQENGDTQYF	TGCGCCAGCAGCCAAGAAAACGGAGATACGCAGTATTTT
once	NA	TRBV19	TRBJ2-2	CASSIQGNTGELFF	TGTGCCAGTAGTATCCAGGGGAACACCGGGGAGCTGTTTTTT
NA	NA	TRBV11-3	TRBJ1-3	CASSSVWTAGNTIYF	TGTGCCAGCAGCTCAGTTTGGACTGCTGGAAACACCATATATTTT
NA	NA	TRBV2	TRBJ2-3	CASSKGTDTQYF	TGTGCCAGCAGTAAGGGGACAGATACGCAGTATTTT
few	NA	TRBV15	TRBJ1-5	CATSRSRGVSNQPQHF	TGTGCCACCAGCCGATCCAGGGGAGTGAGCAATCAGCCCCAGCATTTT
NA	NA	TRBV28	TRBJ2-3	CASSFEEWQGTDTQYF	TGTGCCAGCAGTTTTGAAGAGTGGCAGGGCACAGATACGCAGTATTTT
NA	TRBD1	TRBV27	TRBJ1-4	CASSLFPTGTGPDEKLFF	TGTGCCAGCAGTTTATTCCCGACAGGGACGGGGCCAGATGAAAAACTGTTTTTT
NA	NA	TRBV20-1	TRBJ2-1	CSATGPNEQFF	TGCAGTGCAACGGGTCCAAATGAGCAGTTCTTC